This TCR beta chain was sequenced during a study of T cell responses to AZD1222 COVID-19 vaccine. The assay was immunoSEQ multiplex PCR, and TCRdb's table has in-frame clones only and misses some. The table includes roughly 140,000 clones, roughly 88% detected once. The V end lost 6 bases, the J end lost 3 bases, and 11 bases lay between the germline ends. This CDR3 is 13 amino acids long. Germline V lookup: CDR1 ENHRY, CDR2 SYGVKD. This specimen was peripheral blood, taken on day 0 of AZD1222 vaccination. This TCR was sampled from an adult in good health. V usage is TRBV10-3 and J usage is TRBJ1-1; the D gene is possibly TRBD1 (5 bases). The CDR3 DNA reads TGTGCCATCAGGGGGCCCGGGGACACTGAAGCTTTCTTT. This codes for CAIRGPGDTEAFF.